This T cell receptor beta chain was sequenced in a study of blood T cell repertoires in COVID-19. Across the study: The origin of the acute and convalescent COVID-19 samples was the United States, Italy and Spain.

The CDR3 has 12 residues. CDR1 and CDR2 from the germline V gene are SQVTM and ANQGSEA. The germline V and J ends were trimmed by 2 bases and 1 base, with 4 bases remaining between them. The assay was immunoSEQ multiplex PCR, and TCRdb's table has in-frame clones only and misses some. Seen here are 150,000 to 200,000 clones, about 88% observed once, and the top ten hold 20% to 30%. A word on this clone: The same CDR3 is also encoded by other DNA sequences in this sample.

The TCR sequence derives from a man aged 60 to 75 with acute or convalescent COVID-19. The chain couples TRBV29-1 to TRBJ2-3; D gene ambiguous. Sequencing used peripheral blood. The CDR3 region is CSVELGTDTQYF. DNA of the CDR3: TGCAGCGTTGAACTTGGCACAGATACGCAGTATTTT.